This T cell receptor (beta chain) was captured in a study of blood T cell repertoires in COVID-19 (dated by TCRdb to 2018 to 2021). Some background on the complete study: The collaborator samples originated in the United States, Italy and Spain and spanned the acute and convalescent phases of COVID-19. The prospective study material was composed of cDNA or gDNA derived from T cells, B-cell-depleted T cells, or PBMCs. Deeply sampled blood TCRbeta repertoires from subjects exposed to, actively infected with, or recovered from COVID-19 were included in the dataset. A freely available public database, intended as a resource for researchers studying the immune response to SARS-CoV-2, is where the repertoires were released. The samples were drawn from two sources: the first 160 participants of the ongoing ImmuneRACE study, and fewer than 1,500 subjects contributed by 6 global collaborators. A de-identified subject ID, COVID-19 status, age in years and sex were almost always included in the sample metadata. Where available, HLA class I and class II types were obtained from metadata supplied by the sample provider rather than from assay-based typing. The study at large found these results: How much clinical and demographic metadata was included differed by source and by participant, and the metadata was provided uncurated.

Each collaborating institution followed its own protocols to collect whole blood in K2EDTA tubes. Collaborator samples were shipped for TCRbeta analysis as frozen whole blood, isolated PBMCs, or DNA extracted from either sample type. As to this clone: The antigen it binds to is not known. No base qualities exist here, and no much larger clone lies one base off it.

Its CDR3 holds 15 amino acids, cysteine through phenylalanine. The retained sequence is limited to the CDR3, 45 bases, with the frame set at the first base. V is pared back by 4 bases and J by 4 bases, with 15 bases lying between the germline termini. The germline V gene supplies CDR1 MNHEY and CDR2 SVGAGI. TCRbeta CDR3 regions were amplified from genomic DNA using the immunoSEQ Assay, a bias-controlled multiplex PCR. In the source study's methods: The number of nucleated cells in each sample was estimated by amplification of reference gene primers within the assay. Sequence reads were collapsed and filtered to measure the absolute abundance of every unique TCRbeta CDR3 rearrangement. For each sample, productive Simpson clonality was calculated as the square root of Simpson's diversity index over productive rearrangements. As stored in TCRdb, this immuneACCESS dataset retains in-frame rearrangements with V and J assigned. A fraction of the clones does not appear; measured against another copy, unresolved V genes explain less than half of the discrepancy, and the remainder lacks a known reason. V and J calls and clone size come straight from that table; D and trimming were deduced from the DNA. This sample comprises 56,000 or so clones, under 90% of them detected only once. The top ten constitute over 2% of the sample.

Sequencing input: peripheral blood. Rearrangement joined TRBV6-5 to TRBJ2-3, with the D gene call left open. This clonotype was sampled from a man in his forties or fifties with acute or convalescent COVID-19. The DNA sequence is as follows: TGTGCCAGCAGTTTATCCCACGAGTCACCAGATACGCAGTATTTT. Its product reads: CASSLSHESPDTQYF.